The present T cell receptor (beta chain) was sequenced within a study of cytomegalovirus exposure and HLA in healthy donors (dated by TCRdb to about 2017). As for the study more broadly: In an earlier analysis of some 550 of the donors, less than 350 Gb of sequence data and 120 million or so unique TCR beta sequences from roughly 180 million T cells were reported. Rather than drawing on any new phenotypic data, the later analysis identified candidate immune exposures from TCR beta sequences and the way those sequences occurred across donors. Among a few hundred genotyped donors of the cohort, an average of approximately 240,000 unique TCR beta nucleotide sequences were sequenced per donor, roughly 20% of them non-productive. Among the approximately 430 genotyped donors, about 83% belonged to the genetic ancestry cluster associated with self-reported Caucasian donors. An early release that covered 640 HLA-typed donors contained about 290 gigabases of sequencing data and tens of millions of unique TCR sequences. Along with the roughly 610-subject first cohort, a separate validation cohort of around 110 different subjects was used. Roughly 5 DR-DQ haplotypes were handled as single units for association and clustering, since linkage in the cohort was strong. In a later analysis, previously published TCR beta repertoires from hundreds of donors were re-analyzed and high-resolution HLA genotyping was added so that TCR occurrence patterns could be studied. The T cell repertoires of some 700 subjects were profiled by immunosequencing and related to cytomegalovirus serostatus. HLA typing included class I and class II loci at four-digit resolution. Typing coverage differed by locus: A, B, C, DRB1 and DQB1 were typed in roughly 629-630 donors, DQA1 in approximately 520, DPA1 in some 610, and DPB1 in 472. Donor age, sex, ethnicity and CMV serostatus were compiled alongside the repertoire data. A later genetic analysis took genome-wide SNP genotypes for about 55% of the 666 donors and used that subset as a discovery cohort. To predict cytomegalovirus infection status, the study brought together high-throughput TCR immunosequencing, statistical association of individual TCRs with disease status, and machine learning. Every discovery cohort repertoire had been produced on one sequencing platform. The aim of the study was to test whether cataloging public T cell receptors could identify signatures of past pathogen exposure. An earlier analysis of 450 to 750 of the donors used high-throughput TCR beta sequencing to judge whether each TCR beta V gene segment behaved as functional or pseudogenic. Results and caveats for the whole study, not just this receptor: CMV serostatus was the only immune exposure information available for the cohort. According to a later analysis, most CMV-associated TCR beta chains appeared to be HLA-restricted, and the HLA associations seemed to be driven largely by CMV exposure. Broadly in line with IMGT annotations, most TCR beta V segments showed up in productive rearrangements about 87% or about 30% of the time in an earlier analysis of several hundred of the donors. A further reported finding was that TCR beta sequences accurately predicted the HLA-A and HLA-B alleles for most subjects in the first cohort. A later analysis found that HLA-associated TCR beta chains were more clonally expanded and had lower generation probabilities than equally common non-associated chains. Because the 87-base-pair reads could not distinguish some IMGT-functional V segments, including TRBV6-2 and TRBV6-3, those segments were excluded. Correlated functional status among segregating V segments might reflect linkage disequilibrium, but an unknown experimental factor could not be ruled out. An association between a missense DCLRE1C variant and V-gene and J-gene trimming of TCR beta chains was found in a later genetic analysis and replicated in an independent cohort. The study listed approximately 160 TCR beta chains as associated with cytomegalovirus. Only TCR beta chains were sequenced in this cohort, and the absence of alpha or paired-chain data limited detectable features. In a later analysis, around 17,000 TCR beta sequences were associated with specific HLA alleles at a false discovery rate of 0.05. The classifier was reported to diagnose cytomegalovirus status with high specificity and sensitivity in both the original and validation cohorts. HLA typing was unavailable for some donors at each locus, so association tests used only the typed subset. Compared with the roughly 670-donor mean, donors in an Asian-associated ancestry cluster had fewer N-insertions in productive TCRs, according to a later genetic analysis. According to a later analysis, parvovirus B19, influenza, CMV and Epstein-Barr virus appeared linked to several top co-occurrence clusters. When HLA alleles, especially DR and DQ, strongly co-occurred, attributing TCR associations to individual alleles was difficult. Across donors, most TCR sequences were observed very rarely, whereas some public TCRs were present in many individuals. Roughly uniform sequencing depth across donors was assumed in presence/absence analyses, although this assumption may not hold. Three of the identified cytomegalovirus-associated TCR beta chains were confirmed in vitro to be specific for cytomegalovirus antigens. The sequencing pipeline was judged likely to have produced a cluster of highly shared sequence variants as a technical artifact. In a later analysis, the rate of TCR association differed among HLA loci, with DRB1 alleles having the most associated TCRs and HLA-C alleles having the fewest. The authors suggested that the approach could potentially be generalized to other disease states and immunological phenotypes. Over 15 rarely observed V segments, including chromosome 9 orphons, were excluded from the earlier analysis of approximately 600 of the donors because counts were too low.

Receptors were amplified or captured by the immunoSEQ multiplex PCR assay. A mixture of 60 forward primers for TCR Vbeta segments and 13 reverse primers for TCR Jbeta segments was used in the multiplex PCR. The CDR3 region of rearranged TCR beta genes was amplified from genomic DNA by a multiplex PCR assay. The amplified TCR beta libraries were sequenced on the Illumina HiSeq System as 87-base-pair reads. On the study's bioinformatics: Across the 670 or so repertoires, a later analysis counted 78 million or so unique TCR beta chains, roughly 11 million of which were shared by at least two donors. Raw reads were error-corrected and collapsed into unique sequences with a nearest-neighbor algorithm that merged closely related sequences to remove PCR and sequencing errors. Alignment of CDR3 sequences to IMGT reference sequences was used to assign V, D and J gene segments. For a sequence to be retained, a match of at least six nucleotides was required to both a V gene segment and a J gene segment. A rearrangement counted as productive if the CDR3 had no stop codons and remained in frame with V and J, and every other rearrangement counted as non-productive. Following IMGT convention, CDR3 was defined as the stretch from the second conserved V-encoded cysteine to the conserved J-encoded phenylalanine. The earlier analysis of some 540 of the donors excluded any sequence lacking an unambiguous match to a single V gene segment. An earlier analysis of 500 to 700 of the donors classified V segments as functional when productive rearrangements were above 56.7% and as segregating when the standard deviation between donors was above 5%. A statistical classification framework was built to diagnose cytomegalovirus status from the catalog of TCR beta chain sequences. A later analysis assigned V and J genes by comparing TCR nucleotide sequences with IMGT/GENE-DB human TR gene sequences. In a later analysis, CDR3 sequences and most-parsimonious VDJ recombination scenarios were assigned using the TCRdist pipeline. In a later analysis, each TCR beta chain was defined by its CDR3 amino acid sequence together with its V-gene family, and reads without a unique V-gene family were excluded. To address suspected cross-contamination and a sequencing artifact, a later analysis removed roughly 640 highly shared, low-generation-probability nucleotide sequences. In a later analysis, a clonal expansion index for each public chain was calculated from normalized within-repertoire ranks of inferred template counts. In a later analysis, generation probabilities were computed using a VDJ recombination model fitted to out-of-frame rearrangements, and the results were checked against IGoR. In a later analysis, hypergeometric tests were used to score TCR-TCR, TCR-HLA and TCR-CMV co-occurrence, with a repertoire-size bias correction applied to TCR pairs. A later analysis estimated false discovery rates by permuting HLA or CMV assignments 20 times. A later analysis grouped co-occurring TCRs with DBSCAN, adding TCRdist sequence similarity when clustering within HLA-allele-positive subsets. Repertoires with fewer than 30,000 or more than 120,000 public chains were left out of co-occurrence clustering, as were about 5 repertoires with anomalous nucleotide sharing. TCRdb provides this immuneACCESS table in a form limited to in-frame rearrangements. Some clones are lacking; in checked studies, under half of them reflect an unresolved V gene, and why the rest are absent is not known. V and J calls and clone size follow that table, whereas D and trimming were derived from the DNA. Recorded for this sample are 200,000 to 250,000 clones; roughly 88% of them occurred a single time. The ten largest clones represent over 0.65% of the sample.

In total, approximately 610 healthy bone marrow donors made up the cohort. At the time of sampling, every cohort member was nominally healthy, though immune exposures that went unrecorded were likely present. The donor tested CMV seronegative, placing the donor among the 350 or so seronegative members of the cohort. Each donor provided a peripheral blood sample, and peripheral blood mononuclear cells were used for TCR beta sequencing. The Qiagen DNeasy Blood Extraction Kit was used to extract genomic DNA from the blood cell samples. From the germline V gene, CDR1 is SGDLS and CDR2 is YYNGEE. V is reduced by 0 bases and J by 4 bases, leaving a spacing of 14 bases between them. Reading from cysteine to phenylalanine, the CDR3 counts 15 amino acids. Here the CDR3 DNA is all that survives: 45 bases in frame from base 1. This clone showed up just once. Its antigen remains unidentified. There are no base qualities to consult, and no much larger clone falls within one base.

The source of this sequence is a boy aged 2 to 9 in good health and CMV-seronegative. In this chain, TRBV9 is recombined with TRBJ2-7; the D gene lacks a confident call. Sequenced input: PBMCs. The CDR3 region has the sequence CASSVASGFLYEQYF. The DNA sequence reads TGTGCCAGCAGCGTAGCTTCCGGGTTTCTGTACGAGCAGTACTTC.